The 26 T cell receptor beta chains below all came from one sample that was sequenced in a study of T cell responses to AZD1222 COVID-19 vaccine (dated by TCRdb to the early 2020s). According to the study, the label for this sample's time point signals: about 28 days (+/-7) after the second vaccine dose. The method behind the library was the immunoSEQ multiplex PCR assay. Entries here come from immuneACCESS through TCRdb and include only in-frame sequences with V and J called. Some clones fail to appear in such tables; in the studies checked, an unresolved V gene covers under half of the shortfall, and the cause of the remainder is unknown. This sample comprises about 93,000 clones, 80% to 90% of them detected only once. Together, the top ten hold about 2.4% of the sample. The material was peripheral blood, obtained 28 days after the second AZD1222 dose. Every receptor here comes from an adult who received the AZD1222 COVID-19 vaccine.

The genes are TRBV6-5 and TRBJ2-5; TRBD1 matches 8 bases. The CDR3 runs to 15 residues. Per the germline V gene, CDR1 is MNHEY and CDR2 is SVGAGI. With 6 bases clipped from V and 1 base from J, the junction kept 7 bases outside the gene matches. The CDR3 protein is CASSWTGTGQETQYF. CDR3 DNA sequence: TGTGCCAGCAGCTGGACAGGGACGGGCCAAGAGACCCAGTACTTC.

The genes are TRBV9 and TRBJ1-2; 9 bases line up with TRBD1. The trim removed 0 bases at V and 8 bases at J, leaving 8 bases unmatched. Germline V gives CDR1 SGDLS, CDR2 YYNGEE. This CDR3 has 15 residues. The CDR3 region is CASSVGETGGDGYTF. The DNA of the CDR3 is TGTGCCAGCAGCGTAGGTGAGACAGGGGGTGACGGCTACACCTTC. Full variable domain (rest looked up from reference TRBV9 and TRBJ1-2): DSGVTQTPKHLITATGQRVTLRCSPRSGDLSVYWYQQSLDQGLQFLIQYYNGEERAKGNILERFSAQQFPDLHSELNLSSLELGDSALYFCASSVGETGGDGYTFGSGTRLTVV.

This clone was picked up a small number of times. This sequence joins TRBV19 and TRBJ1-4, with D possibly TRBD1 on 5 matching bases. V gave up 9 bases and J gave up 4 bases, with 12 bases separating them. The CDR3 runs to 13 residues. Germline assignment: CDR1 LNHDA and CDR2 SQIVND (reference sequence). CDR3 DNA: TGTGCCAGCCGGGGCAGGATTAATGAAAAACTGTTTTTT. Protein: CASRGRINEKLFF.

This sequence joins TRBV6-5 and TRBJ2-7; no clear D gene. The CDR3 has 14 residues. Germline loops: CDR1 MNHEY, CDR2 SVGAGI. V was clipped by 6 bases and J by 2 bases, with 14 bases between them. CDR3 in amino acids: CASSDTSLPYEQYF. As DNA, the CDR3 is TGTGCCAGCAGCGACACCTCTTTGCCCTACGAGCAGTACTTC.

This chain uses TRBV20-1 with TRBJ2-7, with 12 bases identical to TRBD2. The CDR3 consists of 15 residues. The junction had 8 bases not matched to a gene; V was cut back by 3 bases and J by 5 bases. In germline, CDR1 is DFQATT, CDR2 SNEGSKA (reference sequence). CDR3 protein: CSASPLAGGVDEQYF. Here the CDR3 DNA reads TGCAGTGCTAGTCCCCTAGCGGGAGGGGTGGACGAGCAGTACTTC.

V is TRBV6-2 or TRBV6-3 and J is TRBJ2-3, with D perhaps TRBD2 (5 bases). This CDR3 is 14 amino acids long. Trimming pared 5 bases from V and 9 bases from J, leaving 18 bases between. CDR1 and CDR2 from the germline V gene are MNHEY and SVGEGT. DNA of the CDR3: TGTGCCAGCAGTACTATCAACCGGGGAGACACGCAGTATTTT. Its translation is CASSTINRGDTQYF.

This chain joins TRBV30 and TRBJ2-5; possible D gene TRBD2, 6 bases. Germline loops: CDR1 GTSNPN, CDR2 SVGIG (reference sequence). This CDR3 is 13 amino acids long. Trimming stripped 0 bases from V and 5 bases from J, with 10 bases between. CDR3 DNA: TGTGCCTGGAGTGTACCCGGGAGTGAGACCCAGTACTTC. It yields the protein CAWSVPGSETQYF.

The rearrangement uses TRBV9 and TRBJ1-3; 9 nucleotides align to TRBD1. The J segment lost 2 bases and the V segment lost 4 bases, leaving 16 bases of the junction unmatched. CDR3 length: 19 amino acids. The germline V gene encodes CDR1 SGDLS and CDR2 YYNGEE. CDR3 loop: CASSSSGTGKAGTGNTIYF. The CDR3 nucleotides read TGTGCCAGCAGCTCTTCCGGGACAGGGAAAGCGGGCACTGGAAACACCATATATTTT.

The J gene is TRBJ2-5, the V gene TRBV5-1; D is unresolved. Germline-derived CDR1 and CDR2 are SGHRS and YFSETQ. Trimming took off 2 bases at V and 5 bases at J, with 10 bases between the two ends. The CDR3 has 13 amino acids. The CDR3 spells CASSLGLWETQYF. CDR3 DNA sequence: TGCGCCAGCAGCTTAGGGTTGTGGGAGACCCAGTACTTC.

This chain uses TRBV5-1 with TRBJ2-1, with D perhaps matching TRBD2 (6 bases). V lost 0 bases, J lost 5 bases, and 9 bases lay in between. This CDR3 region has 14 residues. Germline V gene sequence: CDR1 SGHRS, CDR2 YFSETQ. CDR3 bases: TGCGCCAGCAGCTTGGTAGGAGGGAACAATGAGCAGTTCTTC. Encoded protein: CASSLVGGNNEQFF.

J is TRBJ2-4 and V is TRBV11-1, with D possibly called TRBD1 or TRBD2 (6 bases each). The V end lost 5 bases, the J end lost 8 bases, and 13 bases lay between the germline ends. The CDR3 covers 13 residues. The germline gives CDR1 SGHAT, CDR2 FQDESV (reference sequence). The CDR3 loop reads CASSRAEGDIQYF. Here the CDR3 DNA reads TGTGCCAGCAGCCGCGCGGAGGGGGACATTCAGTACTTC.

This clone was seen a few times. This chain connects TRBV2 to TRBJ1-6, with unresolved D. The V end was cut by 5 bases, the J end by 5 bases, with 16 bases between. Germline V gives CDR1 SNHLY, CDR2 FYNNEI. The CDR3 has 16 residues. CDR3 amino acids: CASSLTYDGDNSPLHF. The CDR3 bases are TGTGCCAGCAGTTTGACCTATGACGGAGATAATTCACCCCTCCACTTT. Complete variable domain (other parts from reference TRBV2 and TRBJ1-6): EPEVTQTPSHQVTQMGQEVILRCVPISNHLYFYWYRQILGQKVEFLVSFYNNEISEKSEIFDDQFSVERPDGSNFTLKIRSTKLEDSAMYFCASSLTYDGDNSPLHFGNGTRLTVT.

The J gene is TRBJ2-3, the V gene TRBV5-1, with TRBD2 matching over 9 bases. Germline V gene data show CDR1 as SGHRS and CDR2 as YFSETQ. With V trimmed by 3 bases and J by 3 bases, 2 bases remained unmatched. CDR3 length: 14 amino acids. The CDR3 DNA reads as TGCGCCAGCAGCTCGCTAGCGGGAACAGATACGCAGTATTTT. Its translation is CASSSLAGTDTQYF.

The rearrangement joins TRBV5-5 to TRBJ2-2; D could derive from TRBD1 or TRBD2 (5 bases each). V shed 5 bases and J shed 1 base, with 15 bases lying between them. From germline, CDR1 is SGHKS and CDR2 YYEKEE (reference sequence). The CDR3 has 16 residues. The CDR3 nucleotides read TGTGCCAGCAGACGGGACCCCCCTTTGAACACCGGGGAGCTGTTTTTT. Translation: CASRRDPPLNTGELFF.

This chain uses TRBV20-1 with TRBJ2-4; D may match TRBD1 or TRBD2 (5 bases each). The CDR3 has 17 amino acids. Germline CDR1 DFQATT, CDR2 SNEGSKA (reference sequence). The V end was cut by 3 bases, the J end by 7 bases, with 25 bases between. The CDR3 sequence is CSASNALRFGGTNIQYF. CDR3 coding DNA: TGCAGTGCTAGTAATGCCTTGAGGTTTGGGGGAACGAACATTCAGTACTTC.

V usage is TRBV12-3 or TRBV12-4 and J usage is TRBJ1-1; a weak D match, TRBD1 (5 bases). The CDR3 extends over 13 amino acids. The V end lost 7 bases, the J end lost 5 bases, and 14 bases lay between the germline ends. The chain's CDR3 is CASTWGVGTEAFF. The CDR3, as DNA: TGTGCCAGCACCTGGGGGGTAGGGACTGAAGCTTTCTTT.

The rearrangement links TRBV29-1 to TRBJ2-5, with D possibly being TRBD1 or TRBD2 (5 bases each). Trimming took 4 bases from V and 5 from J, leaving 17 bases between them. The germline V gene encodes CDR1 SQVTM and CDR2 ANQGSEA. The length of the CDR3 is 14 residues. The CDR3 here is CSVGREPWGETQYF. In nucleotides, the CDR3 is TGCAGCGTTGGTAGGGAACCATGGGGGGAGACCCAGTACTTC.

V is TRBV5-6 and J is TRBJ1-4; a weak D match, TRBD1 (6 bases). The germline gives CDR1 SGHDT, CDR2 YYEEEE. Trimming removed 4 bases at V and 7 bases at J, with 11 bases between. The CDR3 runs 13 residues. The CDR3 bases are TGTGCCAGCAGCCCCCAGGGGTTTGAAAAACTGTTTTTT. This gives the protein CASSPQGFEKLFF.

This clone has a handful of counts. The chain carries TRBV10-3 and TRBJ2-5; D perhaps matches TRBD1 (8 bases). Germline CDR1 reads ENHRY; CDR2 reads SYGVKD. Trimming left V 0 bases short and J 4 bases short, with 18 bases between. The CDR3 is 17 amino acids. The CDR3 sequence: CAISESGGGTGPETQYF. The CDR3, as DNA: TGTGCCATCAGTGAGTCGGGAGGGGGGACAGGTCCAGAGACCCAGTACTTC.

The gene calls are TRBV27 and TRBJ2-1; 13 bases are a match to TRBD2. This CDR3 has 15 residues. Germline V lookup: CDR1 MNHEY, CDR2 SMNVEV (reference sequence). Trimming removed 6 bases from V and 3 bases from J; junction bases left unmatched: 2. The CDR3 sequence is CASRGTSGNYNEQFF. CDR3 nucleotides: TGTGCCAGCAGAGGGACTAGCGGGAACTACAATGAGCAGTTCTTC.

The V and J genes are TRBV20-1 and TRBJ1-1; no reliable D call. The CDR3 has 12 residues. Trimming stripped 3 bases from V and 3 bases from J, with 8 bases between. Germline V CDR1 and CDR2: DFQATT, SNEGSKA (reference sequence). The CDR3 sequence is CSASLRDTEAFF. The CDR3 nucleotides are TGCAGTGCTAGTTTGCGCGACACTGAAGCTTTCTTT.

V and J are TRBV18 and TRBJ2-7; D might be TRBD1 or TRBD2, each matching 5 bases. Trimming removed 4 bases at V and 5 bases at J, with 18 bases between. Germline values: CDR1 KGHSH, CDR2 LQKENI. This CDR3 comprises 15 residues. This CDR3 reads CASSLNRDPLNEQYF. CDR3 nucleotide sequence: TGTGCCAGCTCACTAAACCGGGACCCCCTCAACGAGCAGTACTTC.

The genes are TRBV5-1 and TRBJ1-1, with a tentative D call TRBD1 (6 bases). In germline, CDR1 is SGHRS, CDR2 YFSETQ. Trimming pared 1 base from V and 3 bases from J, leaving 10 bases between. This CDR3 has 14 amino acids. DNA of the CDR3: TGCGCCAGCAGCTTGTGGGGGCTCGACACTGAAGCTTTCTTT. Its translation is CASSLWGLDTEAFF.

This clone was picked up a small number of times. The rearrangement joins TRBV7-3 to TRBJ2-2; 8 nucleotides align to TRBD2. Germline loops: CDR1 SGHTA, CDR2 FQGTGA. The CDR3 runs 14 residues. With V trimmed by 4 bases and J by 6 bases, 4 bases remained unmatched. The CDR3 DNA reads TGTGCCAGCAGCTCCCGACTAGCGCCCGGGGAGCTGTTTTTT. Protein product: CASSSRLAPGELFF. Looking up the rest from reference TRBV7-3 and TRBJ2-2 gives the full variable domain: GAGVSQTPSNKVTEKGKYVELRCDPISGHTALYWYRQSLGQGPEFLIYFQGTGAADDSGLPNDRFFAVRPEGSVSTLKIQRTERGDSAVYLCASSSRLAPGELFFGEGSRLTVL.

The chain recombines TRBV12-3 or TRBV12-4 with TRBJ1-2; 7 positions agree with TRBD1. There are 13 residues in the CDR3. J gave up 7 bases and V 0 bases, and 2 bases lay outside the gene matches. CDR3 in DNA: TGTGCCAGCAGTTTAGCTTGGACAGGTGGCTACACCTTC. It is translated as CASSLAWTGGYTF.

This clone turned up a few times. This chain links TRBV25-1 with TRBJ1-1; TRBD1 might be the D (6 bases). The CDR3 contains 11 residues. CDR1 and CDR2 (germline): MGHDK, SYGVNS. Trimming cost V 5 bases and J 7 bases, with 8 bases left between them. The CDR3 DNA follows: TGTGCCAGCAGTCAGGGGTATGAAGCTTTCTTT. This sequence encodes CASSQGYEAFF.